The present T cell receptor (beta chain) was sequenced within a study of blood T cell repertoires in COVID-19. Whole-study context: Samples taken during acute and convalescent COVID-19 were collected in the United States, Italy and Spain. PBMCs, B-cell-depleted T cells, or T cells were the source of the cDNA or gDNA that made up the material.

CDR1 and CDR2 from the germline V gene are MGHRA and YSYEKL. The CDR3 contains 17 residues. Losses at the gene ends were 2 bases for V and 3 bases for J; bases not matched to a gene: 6. In the study's own analysis: It was from reference gene primer amplification that nucleated cell counts were estimated. The assay was immunoSEQ multiplex PCR, and TCRdb's table has in-frame clones only and misses some. V and J calls and clone size follow that table, whereas D and trimming were derived from the DNA. The sample lists about 120,000 clones, around 84% occurring once. Material: peripheral blood. J is TRBJ2-3 and V is TRBV4-1; 12 positions match TRBD2. This sequence originates from a man between 40 and 49 years old with acute or convalescent COVID-19. The CDR3 DNA reads as TGCGCCAGCAGCCAAACTAGCGGGGGGACGTGGACAGATACGCAGTATTTT. Encoded protein: CASSQTSGGTWTDTQYF.